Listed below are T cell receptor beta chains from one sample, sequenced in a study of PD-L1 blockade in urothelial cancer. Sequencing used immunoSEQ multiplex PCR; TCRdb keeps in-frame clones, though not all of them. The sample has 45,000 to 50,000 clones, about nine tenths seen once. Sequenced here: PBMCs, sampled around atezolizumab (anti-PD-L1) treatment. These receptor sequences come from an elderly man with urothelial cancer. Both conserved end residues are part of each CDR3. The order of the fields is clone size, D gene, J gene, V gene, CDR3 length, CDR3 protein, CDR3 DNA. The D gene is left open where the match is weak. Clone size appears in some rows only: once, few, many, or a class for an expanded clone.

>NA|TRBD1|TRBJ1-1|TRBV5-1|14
CASSQGQENTEAFF
TGCGCCAGCAGCCAGGGACAGGAGAACACTGAAGCTTTCTTT
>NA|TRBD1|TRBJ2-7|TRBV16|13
CASSRTTGDEQYF
TGTGCCAGCAGCCGTACGACAGGGGACGAGCAGTACTTC
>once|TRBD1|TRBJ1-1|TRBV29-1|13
CSDLRQGGTEAFF
TGCAGCGACCTAAGACAGGGTGGGACTGAAGCTTTCTTT
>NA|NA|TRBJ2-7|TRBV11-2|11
CASSPLYEQYF
TGTGCCAGCAGCCCCCTGTACGAGCAGTACTTC
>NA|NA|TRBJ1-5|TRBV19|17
CASSMSDSPYSNQPQHF
TGTGCCAGTAGTATGTCAGACAGCCCTTATAGCAATCAGCCCCAGCATTTT
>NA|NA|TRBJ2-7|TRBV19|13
CASSIVTGNEQYF
TGTGCCAGTAGTATAGTCACAGGAAACGAGCAGTACTTC
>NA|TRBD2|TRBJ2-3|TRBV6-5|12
CASTTSGSPEYF
TGTGCCAGCACGACTAGCGGGTCGCCCGAGTATTTT
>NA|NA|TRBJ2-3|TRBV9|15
CASSVVAEAGGTQYF
TGTGCCAGCAGCGTAGTGGCGGAGGCAGGCGGGACGCAGTATTTT
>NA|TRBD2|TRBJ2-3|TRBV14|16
CASSHVLAGAYDTQYF
TGTGCCAGCAGCCACGTTCTAGCGGGAGCATACGATACGCAGTATTTT
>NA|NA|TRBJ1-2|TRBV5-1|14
CASSPTEKSYGYTF
TGCGCCAGCAGTCCGACAGAAAAATCCTATGGCTACACCTTC
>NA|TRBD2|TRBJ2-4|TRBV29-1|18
CSVEGGGRGSLAKNIQYF
TGCAGCGTTGAAGGGGGCGGGAGAGGTAGTCTGGCCAAAAACATTCAGTACTTC
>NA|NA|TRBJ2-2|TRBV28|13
CASSYRATGELFF
TGTGCCAGCAGTTACAGGGCCACCGGGGAGCTGTTTTTT
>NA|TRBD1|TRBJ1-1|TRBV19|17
CASSLDGTGSYFTEAFF
TGTGCCAGTAGTTTAGACGGGACAGGTAGTTATTTCACTGAAGCTTTCTTT
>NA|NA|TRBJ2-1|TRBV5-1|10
CARAFNEQFF
TGCGCCAGGGCCTTCAATGAGCAGTTCTTC
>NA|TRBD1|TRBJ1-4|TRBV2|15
CASSVSGQGGEKLFF
TGTGCCAGCAGTGTTTCGGGACAGGGAGGTGAAAAACTGTTTTTT
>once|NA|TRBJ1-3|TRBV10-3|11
CAISGGDTIYF
TGTGCCATCAGCGGAGGAGACACCATATATTTT
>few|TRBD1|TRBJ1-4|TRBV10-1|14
CASSEAPGQEKLFF
TGCGCCAGCAGTGAAGCACCGGGACAGGAAAAACTGTTTTTT
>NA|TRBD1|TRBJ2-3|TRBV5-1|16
CASSLAGTGGADTQYF
TGCGCCAGCAGCTTGGCTGGGACAGGGGGCGCAGATACGCAGTATTTT
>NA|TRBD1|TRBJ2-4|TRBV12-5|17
CASGLTPDRGGLNIQYF
TGTGCTAGTGGTTTGACTCCGGACAGGGGGGGCCTAAACATTCAGTACTTC
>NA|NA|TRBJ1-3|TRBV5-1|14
CASSPGTLGNTIYF
TGCGCCAGCAGCCCCGGGACACTCGGAAACACCATATATTTT
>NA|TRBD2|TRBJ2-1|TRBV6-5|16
CASSSVTSGRRIEQFF
TGTGCCAGCAGTTCCGTGACTAGCGGGAGGAGGATTGAGCAGTTCTTC
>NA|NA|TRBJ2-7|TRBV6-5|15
CASSPDRRGSYEQYF
TGTGCCAGCAGCCCCGACAGACGTGGGTCGTACGAGCAGTACTTC
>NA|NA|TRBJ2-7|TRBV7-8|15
CASSLESGSSYEQYF
TGTGCCAGCAGCTTAGAATCCGGGAGCTCCTACGAGCAGTACTTC
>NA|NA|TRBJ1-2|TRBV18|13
CASSPPGNYGYTF
TGTGCCAGCTCACCCCCAGGGAACTATGGCTACACCTTC
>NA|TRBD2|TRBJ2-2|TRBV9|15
CASSVDSGRAGELFF
TGTGCCAGCAGCGTTGATAGCGGGAGGGCCGGGGAGCTGTTTTTT
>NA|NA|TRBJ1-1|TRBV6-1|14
CASSQDNSNTEAFF
TGTGCCAGCAGTCAAGACAATTCCAACACTGAAGCTTTCTTT
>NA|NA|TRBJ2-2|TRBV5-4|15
CASTQQGKGTGELFF
TGTGCCAGCACGCAACAGGGAAAAGGAACCGGGGAGCTGTTTTTT